These 30 T cell receptor beta chains came from one sample sequenced in a study of blood T cell repertoires in COVID-19. The method was immunoSEQ multiplex PCR; TCRdb's version includes in-frame clones alone and lacks a portion of them. The sample has about 100,000 clones, approximately 91% seen once. The sample was peripheral blood. The receptors shown here come from a man between 45 and 60 years old with active COVID-19.

The chain links TRBV5-4 to TRBJ2-1, with 12 bases that match TRBD2. This CDR3 is built from 15 residues. Germline-derived CDR1 and CDR2 are SGHNT and YYREEE (reference sequence). J lost 4 bases, V lost 9 bases, and 8 bases had no gene match. CDR3 in amino acids: CATRHGTSGYNEQFF. CDR3 coding DNA: TGTGCCACCCGACATGGGACTAGCGGGTACAATGAGCAGTTCTTC. Combining the CDR3 with reference TRBV5-4 and TRBJ2-1 gives the whole variable domain ETGVTQSPTHLIKTRGQQVTLRCSSQSGHNTVSWYQQALGQGPQFIFQYYREEENGRGNFPPRFSGLQFPNYSSELNVNALELDDSALYLCATRHGTSGYNEQFFGPGTRLTVL.

V and J are TRBV3-1 (or the pseudogene TRBV3-2) and TRBJ2-3; D call uncertain. Germline CDR1 is LGHDT and CDR2 is YNNKEL (reference sequence). CDR3 length: 15 residues. Trimming took 1 base from V and 0 from J, leaving 8 bases between them. CDR3 sequence (DNA): TGTGCCAGCAGCCAAGCTACCTTGAGCACAGATACGCAGTATTTT. It specifies CASSQATLSTDTQYF.

The V gene is TRBV12-3 or TRBV12-4, the J gene TRBJ2-1; D not certain. Trimming cost V 3 bases and J 7 bases, with 10 bases left between them. This CDR3 is built from 13 residues. The DNA of the CDR3 is TGTGCCAGCAGTTTTAAGAAGACAAATGAGCAGTTCTTC. This encodes CASSFKKTNEQFF.

The chain uses TRBV5-1 and TRBJ2-2; D uncertain. This CDR3 is built from 15 residues. The germline V gene has CDR1 SGHRS and CDR2 YFSETQ. V was cut by 0 bases and J by 0 bases, with 6 bases left in between. Here the CDR3 DNA reads TGCGCCAGCAGCTTGGAGCCGTCGAACACCGGGGAGCTGTTTTTT. It codes for CASSLEPSNTGELFF.

The chain employs TRBV6-1 and TRBJ1-1; D is unresolved. The V end lost 2 bases, the J end lost 0 bases, and 10 bases lay between the germline ends. Germline CDR1 and CDR2: MNHNS and SASEGT. There are 15 residues in the CDR3. In nucleotides, the CDR3 is TGTGCCAGCAGTGAAACGGCGACTATGAACACTGAAGCTTTCTTT. It codes for CASSETATMNTEAFF.

CDR3 sequence (DNA): TGCGCCAGCAATAAGGGGAATGACTACGAGCAGTACTTC. It encodes CASNKGNDYEQYF. The chain uses TRBV5-1 and TRBJ2-7, with a tentative D call TRBD1 (5 bases). The CDR3 extends over 13 amino acids. Between the trimmed V and J ends, which lost 6 bases and 3 bases, there was a span of 13 bases. Germline V lookup: CDR1 SGHRS, CDR2 YFSETQ.

The genes are TRBV9 and TRBJ2-3, with D maybe TRBD2 (5 bases). The CDR3 totals 16 residues. Trimming cost V 0 bases and J 0 bases, with 11 bases left between them. Germline V gene lookup returns CDR1 SGDLS and CDR2 YYNGEE. The CDR3 protein is CASSVGPSSSTDTQYF. For the CDR3, the DNA is TGTGCCAGCAGCGTAGGCCCTAGCAGTAGCACAGATACGCAGTATTTT.

The chain combines TRBV10-3 with TRBJ1-3; D is possibly TRBD1 (5 bases). The CDR3 totals 13 residues. The ends were cut back, 10 bases at V and 2 bases at J, with 12 bases in the middle. Germline CDR1 reads ENHRY; CDR2 reads SYGVKD. CDR3 sequence (DNA): TGTGCCACAACCCCAGGGACTGGAAACACCATATATTTT. Translation: CATTPGTGNTIYF.

The V and J genes are TRBV7-9 and TRBJ2-3; a weak D match, TRBD2 (5 bases). The V end was cut by 6 bases, the J end by 7 bases, with 17 bases between. CDR1 is SEHNR, CDR2 FQNEAQ, per germline (reference sequence). This CDR3 has 14 amino acids. CDR3 nucleotide sequence: TGTGCCAGCAGACGGTGGACTTCCACGAATACGCAGTATTTT. Translation: CASRRWTSTNTQYF.

V is TRBV24-1 and J is TRBJ2-2; tentative D call: TRBD1 (6 bases). This CDR3 has 17 amino acids. The germline CDR1 and CDR2 sequences are KGHDR and SFDVKD. Trimming stripped 5 bases from V and 3 bases from J, with 18 bases between. In nucleotides, the CDR3 is TGTGCCACCAGTGGTCTAGGACAGACACATTACACCGGGGAGCTGTTTTTT. Translation: CATSGLGQTHYTGELFF.

This chain links TRBV11-2 with TRBJ2-4, with 13 bases matching TRBD2. The CDR3 consists of 17 residues. The V gene end was trimmed by 1 base and the J gene end by 2 bases; junction bases not matched to a gene: 2. Germline V gene lookup returns CDR1 SGHAT and CDR2 FQNNGV. The CDR3 DNA follows: TGTGCCAGCAGCTTAGGGGGACTAGCGGGGCCCAAAAACATTCAGTACTTC. This gives the protein CASSLGGLAGPKNIQYF. Combining the CDR3 with reference TRBV11-2 and TRBJ2-4 gives the whole variable domain EAGVAQSPRYKIIEKRQSVAFWCNPISGHATLYWYQQILGQGPKLLIQFQNNGVVDDSQLPKDRFSAERLKGVDSTLKIQPAKLEDSAVYLCASSLGGLAGPKNIQYFGAGTRLSVL.

This clone was counted a single time. The chain links TRBV2 to TRBJ1-5, with a weak D call TRBD1 (6 bases). From germline, CDR1 is SNHLY and CDR2 FYNNEI. The CDR3 consists of 14 residues. V was shortened by 5 bases and J by 7 bases, with 15 bases between the two germline ends. This CDR3 reads CASSSQGLKQPQHF. The CDR3 DNA sequence: TGTGCCAGCAGTTCACAGGGATTAAAACAGCCCCAGCATTTT.

The chain links TRBV11-1 to TRBJ2-5; the D is unclear. This CDR3 region has 12 residues. Deletions cut 5 bases from V and 1 base from J, with 5 bases between. Germline CDR1 is SGHAT and CDR2 is FQDESV (reference sequence). DNA of the CDR3: TGTGCCAGCAGCGAGTTCCAAGAGACCCAGTACTTC. Its translation is CASSEFQETQYF.

The V gene is TRBV5-1, the J gene TRBJ2-1, with TRBD1 matching over 8 bases. The CDR3 runs 14 residues. Germline V gene lookup returns CDR1 SGHRS and CDR2 YFSETQ. V gave up 4 bases and J gave up 5 bases; unmatched junction bases: 5. For the CDR3, the DNA is TGCGCCAGCAGCCTCCGGACAGGGCACAATGAGCAGTTCTTC. It translates to CASSLRTGHNEQFF.

This rearrangement joins TRBV7-3 to TRBJ2-2; a possible D gene is TRBD2 (6 bases). Trimming took off 5 bases at V and 3 bases at J, with 10 bases between the two ends. Germline assignment: CDR1 SGHTA and CDR2 FQGTGA. The CDR3 consists of 14 residues. CDR3 loop: CASSLGGHTGELFF. CDR3 nucleotide sequence: TGTGCCAGCAGCCTGGGGGGTCACACCGGGGAGCTGTTTTTT.

The chain links TRBV24-1 to TRBJ1-5, with 11 bases lining up with TRBD1. From germline, CDR1 is KGHDR and CDR2 SFDVKD. This CDR3 is 15 amino acids long. Unmatched junction bases numbered 6, after V lost 5 bases and J lost 7 bases. This CDR3 reads CATSGAGQGAQPQHF. As DNA, the CDR3 is TGTGCCACCAGTGGGGCAGGACAGGGGGCGCAGCCCCAGCATTTT.

This chain uses TRBV2 with TRBJ1-4; a weak D match, TRBD1 (6 bases). The CDR3 consists of 13 residues. V dropped 6 bases and J dropped 8 bases, with 13 bases sitting between them. CDR1 SNHLY and CDR2 FYNNEI come from the germline V gene. For the CDR3, the DNA is TGTGCCAGCAGGTCAGGGGATTGGGAAAAACTGTTTTTT. It codes for CASRSGDWEKLFF.

The table lists this clone with many counts. The CDR3 region is CASQIALQSLEQFF. In DNA form, the CDR3 reads TGTGCCAGCCAAATAGCGCTCCAGTCACTTGAGCAGTTCTTC. The chain uses TRBV11-3 and TRBJ2-1, with D tentatively TRBD2 (5 bases). The CDR3 length is 14 residues. Per the germline V gene, CDR1 is SGHNT and CDR2 is YENEEA. Deletions cut 8 bases from V and 9 bases from J, with 20 bases between.

The chain links TRBV9 to TRBJ2-5, with TRBD2 matching over 7 bases. From germline, CDR1 is SGDLS and CDR2 YYNGEE. V lost 0 bases, J lost 7 bases, and 12 bases stayed unmatched. This CDR3 spans 16 amino acids. Written as DNA, the CDR3 is TGTGCCAGCAGCGTAGATTCCAGCGGGGAATTAGGGACCCAGTACTTC. It is translated as CASSVDSSGELGTQYF. Based on the CDR3 plus reference TRBV9 and TRBJ2-5, the full variable domain is DSGVTQTPKHLITATGQRVTLRCSPRSGDLSVYWYQQSLDQGLQFLIQYYNGEERAKGNILERFSAQQFPDLHSELNLSSLELGDSALYFCASSVDSSGELGTQYFGPGTRLLVL.

V gene TRBV7-8 combines with J gene TRBJ2-1; TRBD2 agrees at 9 bases. This CDR3 is built from 16 residues. The J segment lost 5 bases and the V segment lost 2 bases, leaving 7 bases of the junction unmatched. Germline CDR1 is SGHVS and CDR2 is FQNEAQ. The CDR3 spells CASSLPFAGGDNEQFF. CDR3 bases: TGTGCCAGCAGCTTACCCTTTGCGGGAGGGGACAATGAGCAGTTCTTC.

The V gene is TRBV11-2, the J gene TRBJ1-1; D is unclear. Germline V gene sequence: CDR1 SGHAT, CDR2 FQNNGV. The ends were cut back, 1 base at V and 5 bases at J, with 8 bases in the middle. The CDR3 sequence is 13 residues long. Written as DNA, the CDR3 is TGTGCCAGCAGCTTAGCCGGGAAGACTGAAGCTTTCTTT. Translated: CASSLAGKTEAFF.

The V gene is TRBV24-1, the J gene TRBJ1-2; D may be TRBD1 (6 bases). CDR1 is KGHDR, CDR2 SFDVKD, per germline. Trimming shortened V by 0 bases and J by 6 bases, and 13 bases separated the two germline ends. The CDR3 sequence is 15 residues long. Here the CDR3 reads CATSDLGRGLDGYTF. CDR3 nucleotides: TGTGCCACCAGTGATTTGGGGAGGGGGTTGGATGGCTACACCTTC.

The rearrangement joins TRBV5-4 to TRBJ1-1; D might be TRBD1 (6 bases). Trimming took off 3 bases at V and 2 bases at J, with 11 bases between the two ends. Germline lookup yields CDR1 SGHNT and CDR2 YYREEE (reference sequence). The CDR3 runs to 14 residues. Here the CDR3 DNA reads TGTGCCAGCAGCTCCGACAGGTTAAACACTGAAGCTTTCTTT. Protein: CASSSDRLNTEAFF.

The chain has TRBV4-1 and TRBJ2-5; a weak D match, TRBD1 (5 bases). CDR3 size: 14 residues. CDR1 MGHRA and CDR2 YSYEKL come from the germline V gene. The V end was cut by 4 bases, the J end by 4 bases, with 13 bases between. In nucleotides, the CDR3 is TGCGCCAGCAGCCTCCCGGCAAGGGGAGAGACCCAGTACTTC. Its translation is CASSLPARGETQYF.

The V call is TRBV9, the J call TRBJ1-2, with 7 bases fitting TRBD1. The CDR3 covers 16 residues. J lost 2 bases, V lost 0 bases, and 7 bases had no gene match. CDR1 is SGDLS and CDR2 is YYNGEE in the germline V gene. This CDR3 reads CASSVATGAGNYGYTF. The CDR3 DNA reads TGTGCCAGCAGCGTAGCCACAGGGGCAGGGAACTATGGCTACACCTTC.

This rearrangement joins TRBV28 to TRBJ1-1; TRBD1 matches 7 bases. This CDR3 region has 12 residues. Germline CDR1 reads MDHEN; CDR2 reads SYDVKM. The trim removed 7 bases at V and 8 bases at J, leaving 7 bases unmatched. The CDR3 here is CASNRGPLEAFF. CDR3 DNA: TGTGCCAGCAACAGGGGACCCTTGGAAGCTTTCTTT. The full variable domain, in which reference TRBV28 and TRBJ1-1 provide the parts outside the CDR3, is DVKVTQSSRYLVKRTGEKVFLECVQDMDHENMFWYRQDPGLGLRLIYFSYDVKMKEKGDIPEGYSVSREKKERFSLILESASTNQTSMYLCASNRGPLEAFFGQGTRLTVV.

The V gene is TRBV18, the J gene TRBJ2-1; a weak D match, TRBD1 (6 bases). The CDR3 is 16 amino acids. The V and J ends lost 6 bases and 5 bases respectively, with 20 bases between them. Germline assignment: CDR1 KGHSH and CDR2 LQKENI. CDR3 sequence reads: CASSPIQGRPNNEQFF. The CDR3 region has the DNA TGTGCCAGCTCTCCCATACAGGGTAGGCCGAACAATGAGCAGTTCTTC.

Only one count was recorded for this clone. The chain uses TRBV24-1 and TRBJ1-4; no reliable D call. The germline CDR1 and CDR2 sequences are KGHDR and SFDVKD. This CDR3 has 16 residues. Deletions cut 4 bases from V and 1 base from J, with 12 bases between. The CDR3 nucleotides read TGTGCCACCAGTGACCCCTCGGCGGGAACTAATGAAAAACTGTTTTTT. It codes for CATSDPSAGTNEKLFF.

This chain joins TRBV7-8 and TRBJ2-1, with 11 bases matching TRBD2. The CDR3 is 17 residues long. Germline V gene data show CDR1 as SGHVS and CDR2 as FQNEAQ. Trimming removed 5 bases from V and 3 bases from J; junction bases left unmatched: 9. In nucleotides, the CDR3 is TGTGCCAGCAGCCCACGACTTGGGACTAGCGGCTACAATGAGCAGTTCTTC. It yields the protein CASSPRLGTSGYNEQFF.

The chain uses TRBV11-3 and TRBJ2-7; D gene uncertain. Germline V gene data show CDR1 as SGHNT and CDR2 as YENEEA. V lost 5 bases, J lost 1 base, and 12 bases lay in between. The CDR3 length is 14 residues. CDR3 sequence reads: CASSPGPGSYEQYF. CDR3 DNA sequence: TGTGCCAGCAGCCCCGGTCCAGGTTCCTACGAGCAGTACTTC.